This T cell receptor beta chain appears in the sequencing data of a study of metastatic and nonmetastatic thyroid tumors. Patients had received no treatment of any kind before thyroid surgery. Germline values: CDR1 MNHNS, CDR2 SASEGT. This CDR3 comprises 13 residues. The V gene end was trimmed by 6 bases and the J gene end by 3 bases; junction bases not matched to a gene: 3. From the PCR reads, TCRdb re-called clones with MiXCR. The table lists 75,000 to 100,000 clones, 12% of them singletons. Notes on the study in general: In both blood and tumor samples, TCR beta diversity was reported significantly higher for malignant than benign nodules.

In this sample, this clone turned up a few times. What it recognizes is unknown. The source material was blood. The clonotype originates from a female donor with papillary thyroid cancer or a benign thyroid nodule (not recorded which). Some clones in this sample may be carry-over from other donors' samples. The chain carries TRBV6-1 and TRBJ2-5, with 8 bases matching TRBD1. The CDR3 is CASRHRGEETQYF. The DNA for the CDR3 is TGTGCCAGCAGGCACAGGGGGGAAGAGACCCAGTACTTC.